This record looks at one T cell receptor beta chain sequence and its context. What it binds is not known. The data are from a study of CXCR3-negative and CXCR3-positive naive CD8 T cells. General study findings and limits: Against CXCR3-negative naive cells, CXCR3-positive naive cells showed more hydrophobic TRB CDR3s. Between one naive subset and the other, surface CD5 was comparable, and TCR strength was inferred from TRB CDR3 properties.

Using triplicate sorts, 300,000 cells were collected each time from every CD8+ T cell subset. The CDR3 is 16 amino acids. Germline V gene data show CDR1 as MDHEN and CDR2 as SYDVKM. Libraries were UMI-labeled 5' RACE TRB cDNA. TCRdb reanalyzed the 5' RACE reads and collapses them to one entry per CDR3 protein, without DNA. This sample carries approximately 100,000 distinct CDR3 sequences, with about 0.35% going to the ten biggest clones. The sequence was obtained from a human donor in good health. Some clones in this sample may be carry-over from other donors' samples. Sequencing used naive CXCR3+ CD8+ T cells from blood. Subset defined: CD45RO-CCR7+CD27+CD95- naive CD8+ T cells expressing CXCR3 (TNR3+). The chain has TRBV28 and TRBJ1-1. This chain's CDR3 is CASSFGTAFLGTEAFF.